This T cell receptor (beta chain) was profiled in a study of CD8 T cell repertoires and HIV-1 epitope variants. Points on this clone: Its antigen is not known.

On the immunoSEQ platform, TCR beta CDR3s were sequenced at survey depth. Only in-frame clones appear in the TCRdb table, and some are missing; sequencing was by immunoSEQ multiplex PCR. The sample lists around 7,000 clones, 55% to 80% seen once, with about two fifths in the top ten. J gave up 4 bases and V 0 bases, and 17 bases lay outside the gene matches. This CDR3 contains 20 residues. Germline V gene data show CDR1 as LGHNA and CDR2 as YNFKEQ. This receptor was identified in a male donor with HIV. The sample consisted of cultured CD8+ T cells derived from PBMCs. V gene TRBV4-2 combines with J gene TRBJ1-5; 8 nucleotides match TRBD1. CDR3 coding DNA: TGTGCCAGCAGCCAAGAAGGTATGGCAGGGGGCCTCATACGGAATCAGCCCCAGCATTTT. Its protein is CASSQEGMAGGLIRNQPQHF.